This T cell receptor beta chain was observed in a study of regulatory T cells in long-lasting Graves disease. Notes on the study in general: Under persistent disease, TRBV28, TRBJ1-2 and TRBJ2-5 were used preferentially.

The CDR3 length is 13 residues. Germline V gene lookup returns CDR1 MDHEN and CDR2 SYDVKM. CDR3 regions were amplified by Arm-PCR using iRepertoire HTBI primers to build TCR beta libraries. TCRdb re-called the multiplex PCR reads through MiXCR, storing one row per CDR3 protein. Of a few hundred thousand distinct CDR3 sequences in the sample, 14% were seen once. Of note for this clonotype: The antigen is undetermined. At one end the junction does not follow the germline gene, possibly because of a read error.

Time point given: newly diagnosed GD, antithyroid drugs for less than 3 months. The TCR library was prepared using RNA isolated from PBMCs. These same data were also listed under a study on T cells in Graves' hyperthyroidism and ophthalmopathy.

This specimen was peripheral blood mononuclear cells (PBMCs), taken at new diagnosis, from a patient treated with antithyroid drugs. The sequence came from a woman between 45 and 60 years old with Graves disease. The genes are TRBV28 and TRBJ1-3, with D unclear. The CDR3 DNA follows: TGTGCCAGCAGTCTGACTGCTGGAAGCACCATATATTTT. The encoded protein is CASSLTAGSTIYF.